The rows below give T cell receptor beta chains drawn from one sample of a study of T cells in localized non-small cell lung cancer. Only in-frame clones appear in the TCRdb table, and some are missing; sequencing was by immunoSEQ multiplex PCR. The sample holds tens of thousands of clones; approximately 88% are singletons and the top ten take around 15%. Sequencing used peripheral blood, obtained before any cancer treatment. The receptors here all came from a man aged 35-69 years with stage I squamous cell lung carcinoma. Both conserved end residues are part of each CDR3. A D gene is named only where the DNA matches it firmly. Expanded clones get a size class; other rows say once, few or many, or leave the size out.

j_gene: TRBJ2-2
abundance: few
v_gene: TRBV2
d_gene: -
CDR3nt: TGTGCCAGCAGTGGCGGGCGCGGCACCGGGGAGCTGTTTTTT
CDR3aa: CASSGGRGTGELFF

j_gene: TRBJ1-2
abundance: -
v_gene: TRBV7-8
d_gene: TRBD1
CDR3nt: TGTGCCAGCAGCTTAGAGAGGGGGCGTCGTAACTATGGCTACACCTTC
CDR3aa: CASSLERGRRNYGYTF

j_gene: TRBJ2-7
abundance: -
v_gene: TRBV11-2
d_gene: -
CDR3nt: TGTGCCAGCAGCCCAACCCTAGGAGTTTCCTACGAGCAGTACTTC
CDR3aa: CASSPTLGVSYEQYF

j_gene: TRBJ2-2
abundance: -
v_gene: TRBV19
d_gene: TRBD1
CDR3nt: TGTGCCAGTAGTATGGACCCCGGGACAGCCGGGGAGCTGTTTTTT
CDR3aa: CASSMDPGTAGELFF

j_gene: TRBJ1-2
abundance: -
v_gene: TRBV2
d_gene: -
CDR3nt: TGTGCCAGCACTGGGGGCGAGGTTTGGGGCTACACCTTC
CDR3aa: CASTGGEVWGYTF

j_gene: TRBJ1-1
abundance: -
v_gene: TRBV12-2
d_gene: -
CDR3nt: TGTGCAAGTCGCTTAGCCTCGGGGGCGGGAGCTTTCTTT
CDR3aa: CASRLASGAGAFF

j_gene: TRBJ2-1
abundance: -
v_gene: TRBV9
d_gene: TRBD1
CDR3nt: TGTGCCAGCAGCGTCCGGGACAGGACTTACAATGAGCAGTTCTTC
CDR3aa: CASSVRDRTYNEQFF

j_gene: TRBJ2-5
abundance: -
v_gene: TRBV5-1
d_gene: -
CDR3nt: TGCGCCAGCAGCTTGGTCTCTACCTCCGGGACTCAAGAGACCCAGTACTTC
CDR3aa: CASSLVSTSGTQETQYF

j_gene: TRBJ1-4
abundance: once
v_gene: TRBV5-1
d_gene: -
CDR3nt: TGCGCCAGCAGCTTGGGAAGGACCGCAACTAATGAAAAACTGTTTTTT
CDR3aa: CASSLGRTATNEKLFF

j_gene: TRBJ2-3
abundance: -
v_gene: TRBV6-1
d_gene: -
CDR3nt: TGTGCCAGCAGTCGCGAGGGGGGACGCACAGATACGCAGTATTTT
CDR3aa: CASSREGGRTDTQYF

j_gene: TRBJ1-1
abundance: -
v_gene: TRBV18
d_gene: -
CDR3nt: TGTGCCAGCTCAGCCTGGGTGACTGAAGCTTTCTTT
CDR3aa: CASSAWVTEAFF

j_gene: TRBJ2-7
abundance: -
v_gene: TRBV10-3
d_gene: TRBD2
CDR3nt: TGTGCCATCAGTGAGTCGAGCGGGGGGACATCTTCCCCCTACGAGCAGTACTTC
CDR3aa: CAISESSGGTSSPYEQYF

j_gene: TRBJ1-2
abundance: once
v_gene: TRBV7-2
d_gene: -
CDR3nt: TGTGCCAGCAGCACAACGACAGGACCCTATGGCTACACCTTC
CDR3aa: CASSTTTGPYGYTF

j_gene: TRBJ1-2
abundance: -
v_gene: TRBV5-1
d_gene: TRBD1
CDR3nt: TGCGCCAGCAGTTGGGACAGCGCTAACTATGGCTACACCTTC
CDR3aa: CASSWDSANYGYTF

j_gene: TRBJ2-5
abundance: -
v_gene: TRBV5-6
d_gene: TRBD2
CDR3nt: TGTGCCAGCAGCTCCCCCGGGACTAGTGGTGGGACCCAGTACTTC
CDR3aa: CASSSPGTSGGTQYF

j_gene: TRBJ1-2
abundance: -
v_gene: TRBV4-3
d_gene: -
CDR3nt: TGCGCCAGCAGCCACAACCTGGTGGCGAGCACTGGCTACACCTTC
CDR3aa: CASSHNLVASTGYTF

j_gene: TRBJ2-7
abundance: once
v_gene: TRBV5-1
d_gene: -
CDR3nt: TGCGCCAGCAGCTTGGGTGGAGGGAACAACTACGAGCAGTACTTC
CDR3aa: CASSLGGGNNYEQYF

j_gene: TRBJ2-5
abundance: -
v_gene: TRBV18
d_gene: -
CDR3nt: TGTGCCAGCTCACGGGGGATTACCCAAGAGACCCAGTACTTC
CDR3aa: CASSRGITQETQYF

j_gene: TRBJ1-1
abundance: -
v_gene: TRBV18
d_gene: -
CDR3nt: TGTGCCAGCTCCCAGTGGGTCGGACGGCGGAACACTGAAGCTTTCTTT
CDR3aa: CASSQWVGRRNTEAFF

j_gene: TRBJ1-6
abundance: -
v_gene: TRBV18
d_gene: -
CDR3nt: TGTGCCAGCTCACCACTTGACAGCAGGAGTTCACCCCTCCACTTT
CDR3aa: CASSPLDSRSSPLHF

j_gene: TRBJ1-6
abundance: once
v_gene: TRBV2
d_gene: -
CDR3nt: TGTGCCAGCGGGTCAGTCCCAATTAGTTCACCCCTCCACTTT
CDR3aa: CASGSVPISSPLHF

j_gene: TRBJ2-7
abundance: -
v_gene: TRBV28
d_gene: TRBD2
CDR3nt: TGTGCCAGCAGTTTAGCGGGACTAGCGGGGGCTTCCTCCTACGAGCAGTACTTC
CDR3aa: CASSLAGLAGASSYEQYF

j_gene: TRBJ2-2
abundance: -
v_gene: TRBV18
d_gene: -
CDR3nt: TGTGCCAGCTCACCACAGGGTTCAATTGCCGGGGAGCTGTTTTTT
CDR3aa: CASSPQGSIAGELFF

j_gene: TRBJ2-1
abundance: -
v_gene: TRBV28
d_gene: -
CDR3nt: TGTGCCAGCAGTTTATTTCCGGGGCCGGGTGAGCAGTTCTTC
CDR3aa: CASSLFPGPGEQFF

j_gene: TRBJ2-7
abundance: -
v_gene: TRBV28
d_gene: -
CDR3nt: TGTGCCAGCAGTAACTTCGTGGTCCCCAGCCACGAGCAGTACTTC
CDR3aa: CASSNFVVPSHEQYF

j_gene: TRBJ2-3
abundance: -
v_gene: TRBV9
d_gene: -
CDR3nt: TGTGCCAGCAGCGTAGTAGCCCTCGGAGGCACAGATACGCAGTATTTT
CDR3aa: CASSVVALGGTDTQYF

j_gene: TRBJ2-2
abundance: -
v_gene: TRBV9
d_gene: -
CDR3nt: TGTGCCAGCAGCCCGGGACGGTCGAACACCGGGGAGCTGTTTTTT
CDR3aa: CASSPGRSNTGELFF

j_gene: TRBJ1-1
abundance: -
v_gene: TRBV20-1
d_gene: -
CDR3nt: TGCAGTGCTAGGCCGGGCACTGAAGCTTTCTTT
CDR3aa: CSARPGTEAFF

j_gene: TRBJ1-1
abundance: -
v_gene: TRBV7-8
d_gene: -
CDR3nt: TGTGCCAGCAGCTTAGAGGGGGTGGGTACTGAAGCTTTCTTT
CDR3aa: CASSLEGVGTEAFF

j_gene: TRBJ1-2
abundance: once
v_gene: TRBV5-6
d_gene: -
CDR3nt: TGTGCCAGCAGCTGGGAATGGGAGGGCTATGGCTACACCTTC
CDR3aa: CASSWEWEGYGYTF

j_gene: TRBJ2-3
abundance: -
v_gene: TRBV7-2
d_gene: -
CDR3nt: TGTGCCAGCAGCGATATGCCGAGAGCGCAGTATTTT
CDR3aa: CASSDMPRAQYF

j_gene: TRBJ2-3
abundance: -
v_gene: TRBV27
d_gene: -
CDR3nt: TGTGCCAGCAGTTTATCCCGGACCTCAACGCAGTATTTT
CDR3aa: CASSLSRTSTQYF

j_gene: TRBJ1-1
abundance: -
v_gene: TRBV12-5
d_gene: -
CDR3nt: TGTGCTAGTGGTTTGGTACGGTCGGGCGGGGGTAGGGACACTGAAGCTTTCTTT
CDR3aa: CASGLVRSGGGRDTEAFF

j_gene: TRBJ1-2
abundance: -
v_gene: TRBV6-5
d_gene: -
CDR3nt: TGTGCCAGCAGTTACGATTACCGAAACTATGGCTACACCTTC
CDR3aa: CASSYDYRNYGYTF

j_gene: TRBJ2-5
abundance: -
v_gene: TRBV29-1
d_gene: TRBD1
CDR3nt: TGCAGCGTTGGAGGGGCAGGGGGCCGGGAGACCCAGTACTTC
CDR3aa: CSVGGAGGRETQYF

j_gene: TRBJ1-3
abundance: once
v_gene: TRBV28
d_gene: -
CDR3nt: TGTGCCAGCAGTAACGGGGTGGCCCTCAAAAACACCATATATTTT
CDR3aa: CASSNGVALKNTIYF

j_gene: TRBJ2-5
abundance: -
v_gene: TRBV27
d_gene: -
CDR3nt: TGTGCCAGCAGTTTAAGTGCCAGTCTACAAGAGACCCAGTACTTC
CDR3aa: CASSLSASLQETQYF

j_gene: TRBJ2-2
abundance: -
v_gene: TRBV19
d_gene: -
CDR3nt: TGTGCCAGTAGCAGGGACCAGAACACCGGGGAGCTGTTTTTT
CDR3aa: CASSRDQNTGELFF

j_gene: TRBJ1-5
abundance: -
v_gene: TRBV29-1
d_gene: -
CDR3nt: TGCAGCACAACCCCTTCCCAGGGGACGGGGGATTATAGCAATCAGCCCCAGCATTTT
CDR3aa: CSTTPSQGTGDYSNQPQHF

j_gene: TRBJ2-7
abundance: -
v_gene: TRBV7-2
d_gene: -
CDR3nt: TGTGCCAGCAGCTTATTTTCAGGGCGAAACTTCCCCTACGAGCAGTACTTC
CDR3aa: CASSLFSGRNFPYEQYF

j_gene: TRBJ1-1
abundance: -
v_gene: TRBV27
d_gene: -
CDR3nt: TGTGCCAGCAGTTTATCAGGGCGGATTCGACCGAACACTGAAGCTTTCTTT
CDR3aa: CASSLSGRIRPNTEAFF

j_gene: TRBJ1-1
abundance: -
v_gene: TRBV7-8
d_gene: -
CDR3nt: TGTGCCAGCAGCCCCGCCGCCAGGGGAGGGTTGAAAGCTTTCTTT
CDR3aa: CASSPAARGGLKAFF

j_gene: TRBJ1-1
abundance: -
v_gene: TRBV10-3
d_gene: -
CDR3nt: TGTGCCATCAGTGGCCCGGGGGCCGCTGAAGCTTTCTTT
CDR3aa: CAISGPGAAEAFF

j_gene: TRBJ1-2
abundance: -
v_gene: TRBV7-2
d_gene: TRBD1
CDR3nt: TGTGCCAGCAGCTTAGAACAGGGGGTTCCGAGAGGCTACACCTTC
CDR3aa: CASSLEQGVPRGYTF

j_gene: TRBJ2-3
abundance: -
v_gene: TRBV5-4
d_gene: -
CDR3nt: TGTGCCAGCAGCTTGGGCAGGGGGACTAGCACAGATACGCAGTATTTT
CDR3aa: CASSLGRGTSTDTQYF

j_gene: TRBJ1-4
abundance: -
v_gene: TRBV5-1
d_gene: -
CDR3nt: TGCGCCAGCAGCGCCCAACAGGGAGCTAATGAAAAACTGTTTTTT
CDR3aa: CASSAQQGANEKLFF

j_gene: TRBJ1-2
abundance: -
v_gene: TRBV2
d_gene: TRBD1
CDR3nt: TGTGCCAGCAGTTCCGCTACAGGGGGAGGGAATGGCTACACCTTC
CDR3aa: CASSSATGGGNGYTF

j_gene: TRBJ1-2
abundance: -
v_gene: TRBV6-6
d_gene: -
CDR3nt: TGTGCCAGCACCTGGGACACTCTCGGCGGCTACACCTTC
CDR3aa: CASTWDTLGGYTF

j_gene: TRBJ1-6
abundance: -
v_gene: TRBV27
d_gene: -
CDR3nt: TGTGCCAGCAATCAGGCCAATTCACCCCTCCACTTT
CDR3aa: CASNQANSPLHF